The present entry profiles one TCR beta chain with its context. V shed 3 bases and J 0 bases; nucleotides not matched to a gene: 10. This CDR3 region has 17 residues. This specimen comes from a study of blood T cells in healthy people across ages. Each sample yielded at least 6 micrograms of PBMC total RNA. Sample-barcoded 5' priming and a J-beta primer mix drove a second PCR of roughly 7 to 11 cycles. MiXCR was run by TCRdb on the 5' RACE reads, yielding one entry per CDR3 protein. Counted here are over 500,000 distinct CDR3 sequences, 52% occurring once; the ten biggest clones make up 13%. The receptor's source is a woman older than 75 in good health. Material: blood. V is TRBV12-3 or TRBV12-4 and J is TRBJ2-5; 7 bases map to TRBD1. As DNA, the CDR3 is TGTGCCAGCAGTTTTGAGTTCGGGACAGCGCACCAAGAGACCCAGTACTTC. This encodes CASSFEFGTAHQETQYF.